This TCR beta chain emerged from a study of CXCR3-negative and CXCR3-positive naive CD8 T cells. On this clonotype: The antigen is not known.

Germline CDR1 is LGHNA and CDR2 is YNFKEQ. The length of the CDR3 is 15 residues. Study results and caveats: Surface CD5 looked about the same in the naive subsets, so the authors worked out TCR strength from TRB CDR3 properties.

Preparation of TRB cDNA libraries relied on 5' RACE carrying UMI labels. TCRdb re-called the 5' RACE reads, yielding one record per CDR3 amino acid sequence without DNA. The sample holds over 100,000 distinct CDR3 sequences. This TCR came from a human donor in good health. Some clones in this sample may be carry-over from other donors' samples. Sequencing input: naive CXCR3- CD8+ T cells from blood. Subset denoted: CD45RO-CCR7+CD27+CD95- naive CD8+ T cells lacking CXCR3 (TNR3-). The rearrangement uses TRBV4-2 and TRBJ2-1; the TCRdb call, TRBD1, lacks DNA for checking. CDR3 sequence: CASSTRGDSYNEQFF.